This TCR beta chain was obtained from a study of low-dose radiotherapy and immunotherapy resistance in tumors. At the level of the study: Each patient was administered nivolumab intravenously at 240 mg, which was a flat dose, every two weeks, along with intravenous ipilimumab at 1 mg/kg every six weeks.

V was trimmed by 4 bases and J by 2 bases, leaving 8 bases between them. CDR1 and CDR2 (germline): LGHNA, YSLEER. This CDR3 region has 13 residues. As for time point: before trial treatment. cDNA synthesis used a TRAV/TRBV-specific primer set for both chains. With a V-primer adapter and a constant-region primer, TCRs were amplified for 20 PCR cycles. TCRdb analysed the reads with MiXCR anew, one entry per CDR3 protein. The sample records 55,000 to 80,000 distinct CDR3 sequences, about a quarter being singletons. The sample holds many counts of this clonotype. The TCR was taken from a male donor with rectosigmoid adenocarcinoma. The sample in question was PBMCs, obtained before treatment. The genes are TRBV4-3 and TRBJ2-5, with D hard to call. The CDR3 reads CASSLRRQETQYF. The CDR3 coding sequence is TGCGCCAGCAGCCTAAGACGTCAAGAGACCCAGTACTTC.